These 27 T cell receptor beta chains were all obtained from the same sample, sequenced in a study of a mutant IDH1 vaccine in newly diagnosed glioma. The repertoire was sequenced with immunoSEQ multiplex PCR; TCRdb's copy has only in-frame clones and lacks some. The table includes around 29,000 clones, 87% detected once. The time point here: week 5, during vaccination. Doses consisted of 300 ug of mutant IDH1 20-mer peptide each, paired with topical imiquimod. No cognate antigen is known for these TCRs. Sample: peripheral blood mononuclear cells (PBMCs), taken from a glioma patient whose treatment included an IDH1 peptide vaccine. The receptors come from a woman aged 35 to 49 with glioma. Some clones in this sample may be carry-over from other donors' samples.

The gene calls are TRBV2 and TRBJ2-1, with D maybe TRBD2 (5 bases). V lost 11 bases and J 6 bases, leaving 17 bases between the germline ends. Germline assignment: CDR1 SNHLY and CDR2 FYNNEI. The CDR3 is made up of 13 amino acids. The CDR3 nucleotides are TGTGCCGCGAACCAGCGGCTTAGCAATGAGCAGTTCTTC. This sequence encodes CAANQRLSNEQFF.

The chain uses TRBV5-5 and TRBJ2-7, with TRBD2 matching 12 bases. The CDR3 is made up of 18 amino acids. V was clipped by 0 bases and J by 3 bases; unmatched bases: 10. Germline loops: CDR1 SGHKS, CDR2 YYEKEE (reference sequence). CDR3 amino acids: CASSLESSGGAWLYEQYF. DNA of the CDR3: TGTGCCAGCAGCTTGGAGTCTAGCGGGGGGGCCTGGCTCTACGAGCAGTACTTC.

This sequence joins TRBV9 and TRBJ1-2; TRBD1 matches 10 bases. Per germline, CDR1 SGDLS and CDR2 YYNGEE. Losses at the gene ends were 1 base for V and 8 bases for J; bases not matched to a gene: 5. This CDR3 comprises 14 residues. CDR3 sequence (DNA): TGTGCCAGCAGCGTATCGACAGGGGGCGGCGGCTACACCTTC. Protein sequence: CASSVSTGGGGYTF.

The chain uses TRBV19 and TRBJ2-2; no clear D. This CDR3 comprises 14 residues. V was clipped by 1 base and J by 6 bases, with 9 bases between them. Germline assignment: CDR1 LNHDA and CDR2 SQIVND (reference sequence). CDR3 in amino acids: CASSIGKFAGELFF. The CDR3 DNA is TGTGCCAGTAGTATAGGAAAATTTGCCGGGGAGCTGTTTTTT.

This chain connects TRBV6-1 to TRBJ2-7; the D is unclear. CDR1 MNHNS and CDR2 SASEGT come from the germline V gene. This CDR3 contains 12 residues. Trimming removed 4 bases from V and 5 bases from J, with 9 bases in between. CDR3 loop: CASSGGPNEQYF. The CDR3 nucleotides read TGTGCCAGCAGTGGCGGCCCCAACGAGCAGTACTTC.

The rearrangement links TRBV7-3 to TRBJ2-5; 7 bases fit TRBD2. V lost 5 bases, J lost 5 bases, and 11 bases stayed unmatched. This CDR3 is 15 amino acids long. Germline V gene data show CDR1 as SGHTA and CDR2 as FQGTGA. CDR3 sequence: CASSQRLARRETQYF. In DNA form, the CDR3 reads TGTGCCAGCAGCCAGAGACTAGCCCGACGGGAGACCCAGTACTTC.

The chain uses TRBV5-6 and TRBJ2-6; D is undetermined. V was shortened by 2 bases and J by 2 bases, with 5 bases between the two germline ends. Germline CDR1 reads SGHDT; CDR2 reads YYEEEE. CDR3 length equals 14 residues. The CDR3 coding sequence is TGTGCCAGCAGCTTTCAGCCTGGGGCCAACGTCCTGACTTTC. It encodes CASSFQPGANVLTF.

The chain combines TRBV6-4 with TRBJ2-3, with 10 bases that match TRBD2. Per the germline V gene, CDR1 is MRHNA and CDR2 is SNTAGT. This CDR3 spans 15 amino acids. Trimming cost V 3 bases and J 1 base; bases outside gene matches: 1. DNA for the CDR3: TGTGCCAGCAGTGAAACTAGCGGGGGCACAGATACGCAGTATTTT. It codes for CASSETSGGTDTQYF.

The chain carries TRBV7-9 and TRBJ1-2; 7 positions match TRBD1. Germline assignment: CDR1 SEHNR and CDR2 FQNEAQ (reference sequence). The CDR3 has 15 amino acids. V lost 4 bases to trimming and J lost 4 bases; unmatched junction nucleotides: 9. Here the CDR3 DNA reads TGTGCCAGCAGCTCACAACGGGGACAGCTCTATGGCTACACCTTC. It is translated as CASSSQRGQLYGYTF.

The chain has TRBV28 and TRBJ2-7; the D gene is possibly TRBD2 (6 bases). The germline V gene encodes CDR1 MDHEN and CDR2 SYDVKM. V was clipped by 8 bases and J by 2 bases, with 13 bases between them. The CDR3 consists of 13 residues. CDR3 DNA sequence: TGTGCCAGCCGGATGGGACTGACCTACGAGCAGTACTTC. Protein product: CASRMGLTYEQYF.

This clone occurred once. The rearrangement uses TRBV15 and TRBJ2-6, with D perhaps matching TRBD1 (6 bases). This CDR3 has 15 residues. The germline V gene encodes CDR1 LNHNV and CDR2 YYDKDF (reference sequence). Deletions cut 4 bases from V and 4 bases from J, with 11 bases between. CDR3 in amino acids: CATSTNRAGANVLTF. The DNA for the CDR3 is TGTGCCACCAGCACCAACAGGGCCGGGGCCAACGTCCTGACTTTC.

The chain links TRBV6-4 to TRBJ2-2; 9 nucleotides agree with TRBD2. From germline, CDR1 is MRHNA and CDR2 SNTAGT. This CDR3 has 14 amino acids. The V and J ends lost 8 bases and 4 bases, in that order; junction bases with no gene match: 5. CDR3 nucleotides: TGTGCCAGCGGAGCGGGAGGAGGCACCGGGGAGCTGTTTTTT. Its protein product is CASGAGGGTGELFF.

J is TRBJ2-7 and V is TRBV7-6; tentative D call: TRBD1 (6 bases). Trimming removed 1 base from V and 1 base from J, with 11 bases in between. CDR3 length equals 15 residues. Per germline, CDR1 SGHVS and CDR2 FNYEAQ. Here the CDR3 DNA reads TGTGCCAGCAGCTTAGGCTCGGACAGTTCCTACGAGCAGTACTTC. This translates into CASSLGSDSSYEQYF.

The gene calls are TRBV28 and TRBJ2-6; either TRBD1 or TRBD2 may fit D (6 bases each). This CDR3 has 18 residues. V dropped 2 bases and J dropped 2 bases, with 16 bases sitting between them. Germline V gene data show CDR1 as MDHEN and CDR2 as SYDVKM. This chain's CDR3 is CASSLGGGLVTGANVLTF. Written as DNA, the CDR3 is TGTGCCAGCAGTTTAGGAGGGGGACTGGTCACTGGGGCCAACGTCCTGACTTTC.

The chain uses TRBV6-5 and TRBJ1-2; the D gene is possibly TRBD1 (6 bases). The CDR3 has 14 residues. Germline CDR1 is MNHEY and CDR2 is SVGAGI. Deletions cut 5 bases from V and 3 bases from J, with 13 bases between. The CDR3 DNA is TGTGCCAGCAGTCTTCTCGGGGGCGACTATGGCTACACCTTC. It specifies CASSLLGGDYGYTF.

This chain connects TRBV7-8 to TRBJ2-5; D is uncertain. V was trimmed by 4 bases and J by 4 bases, leaving 10 bases between them. Germline V CDR1 and CDR2: SGHVS, FQNEAQ. The CDR3 has 13 residues. For the CDR3, the DNA is TGTGCCAGCAGCTCCGGACCGAGAGAGACCCAGTACTTC. This sequence encodes CASSSGPRETQYF.

This chain joins TRBV29-1 and TRBJ2-1, with unresolved D. Germline CDR1 is SQVTM and CDR2 is ANQGSEA. Trimming cost V 1 base and J 6 bases, with 10 bases left between them. CDR3 length equals 13 residues. The chain's CDR3 is CSVEGATPNEQFF. CDR3 bases: TGCAGCGTTGAAGGGGCTACGCCCAATGAGCAGTTCTTC.

The rearrangement links TRBV9 to TRBJ1-6, with unresolved D. Germline V CDR1 and CDR2: SGDLS, YYNGEE. The CDR3 runs 14 residues. V shed 6 bases and J shed 7 bases, with 14 bases lying between them. CDR3 nucleotides: TGTGCCAGCACCACTACAGCCAACAATTCACCCCTCCACTTT. Translating gives CASTTTANNSPLHF.

The sample holds a few counts of this clone. This rearrangement joins TRBV5-1 to TRBJ1-6; unclear D gene. CDR3 length equals 15 residues. Trimming took off 3 bases at V and 2 bases at J, with 9 bases between the two ends. CDR1 and CDR2 (germline): SGHRS, YFSETQ. The CDR3 DNA reads TGCGCCAGCAGCTATGACGACGCCTATAATTCACCCCTCCACTTT. Translated: CASSYDDAYNSPLHF.

This rearrangement joins TRBV9 to TRBJ2-5; the match to TRBD2 covers 7 bases. The germline V gene has CDR1 SGDLS and CDR2 YYNGEE. The V segment lost 1 base and the J segment 2 bases; nucleotides outside the gene matches: 5. CDR3 length: 15 residues. CDR3 DNA sequence: TGTGCCAGCAGCGTAACAGCGGGATCACAAGAGACCCAGTACTTC. Residues: CASSVTAGSQETQYF.

The chain couples TRBV11-3 to TRBJ2-1, with 8 nucleotides matching TRBD2. Unmatched junction bases numbered 3, after V lost 0 bases and J lost 5 bases. This CDR3 region has 15 residues. Germline values: CDR1 SGHNT, CDR2 YENEEA. CDR3 region: CASSLDGTRNNEQFF. DNA of the CDR3: TGTGCCAGCAGCTTAGACGGGACTAGAAACAATGAGCAGTTCTTC.

As concerns this clone: One junction end does not reproduce the germline sequence, and a read error may be involved. This rearrangement joins TRBV9 to TRBJ2-5; the D call may be TRBD1 or TRBD2 (5 bases each). Looked up from germline, CDR1 is SGDLS and CDR2 is YYNGEE. The CDR3 extends over 13 amino acids. The CDR3 loop reads CASSSGPQEIQYF. Written as DNA, the CDR3 is TGTGCCAGCAGTTCGGGACCCCAAGAGATCCAGTACTTC. The full variable domain, in which reference TRBV9 and TRBJ2-5 provide the parts outside the CDR3, is DSGVTQTPKHLITATGQRVTLRCSPRSGDLSVYWYQQSLDQGLQFLIQYYNGEERAKGNILERFSAQQFPDLHSELNLSSLELGDSALYFCASSSGPQEIQYFGPGTRLLVL.

The genes are TRBV5-8 and TRBJ1-5, with D tentatively TRBD1 (5 bases). The CDR3 has 16 residues. V lost 0 bases, J lost 6 bases, and 16 bases lay in between. In germline, CDR1 is SGHTS, CDR2 YDEGEE. The DNA for the CDR3 is TGTGCCAGCAGCTTGGAAGGGAGTCAGGGAGGTCAGCCCCAGCATTTT. Translated, it gives CASSLEGSQGGQPQHF.

The gene calls are TRBV21-1 and TRBJ1-5; TRBD1 is taken as the D call from the table, unchecked against the DNA. TRBV21-1 is assigned pseudogene status. This CDR3 spans 11 amino acids. CDR3 sequence: CASAGKQPQHF. The CDR3 nucleotides read TGTGCCAGCGCTGGCAAACAGCCCCAGCATTTT.

This chain joins TRBV25-1 and TRBJ2-3; 11 bases fit TRBD1. Per the germline V gene, CDR1 is MGHDK and CDR2 is SYGVNS. This CDR3 is built from 16 residues. J was trimmed by 4 bases and V by 3 bases; bases with no gene match: 6. CDR3 nucleotide sequence: TGTGCCAGCAGTGATCACCGGACAGGGGGCGCAGATACGCAGTATTTT. Protein sequence: CASSDHRTGGADTQYF.

This clone was seen just once. The rearrangement joins TRBV5-4 to TRBJ1-2, with D tentatively TRBD1 (5 bases). With 0 bases removed from V and 5 bases from J, the gap between germline ends came to 11 bases. There are 14 residues in the CDR3. Germline lookup yields CDR1 SGHNT and CDR2 YYREEE (reference sequence). DNA of the CDR3: TGTGCCAGCAGCTTGGGCAGTAGGGGATATGGCTACACCTTC. Its protein product is CASSLGSRGYGYTF.

Here the CDR3 reads CASSPGPYLYEQYF. The CDR3 nucleotides read TGTGCCAGCAGCCCGGGACCATATCTCTACGAGCAGTACTTC. The chain carries TRBV28 and TRBJ2-7, with D perhaps TRBD1 or TRBD2 (5 bases each). Per the germline V gene, CDR1 is MDHEN and CDR2 is SYDVKM. V was cut by 6 bases and J by 3 bases, with 15 bases left in between. This CDR3 comprises 14 residues.